Given below is one T cell receptor beta chain in context. Its antigen is undetermined. This CDR3 contains 19 residues. After removal of 0 bases from V and 3 bases from J, the junction contained 14 bases not matched to a gene. Germline CDR1 and CDR2: SGDLS and YYNGEE. TCRdb called the RT-PCR reads again in MiXCR, with one record for every CDR3 protein. The data show 500,000 to 600,000 distinct CDR3 sequences, approximately 15% seen once. The data originate from a study of response to subunit inactivated influenza vaccine. Study-level results: Every seasonal influenza vaccination brings in few new T cells, the authors suggested.

The origin of this receptor is a man aged 45 to 70 who received an inactivated influenza vaccine. V is TRBV9 and J is TRBJ2-3, with 9 nucleotides matching TRBD2. The sample was CD4+ T cells sorted from PBMCs, taken approximately 25 months after vaccination. As DNA, the CDR3 is TGTGCCAGCAGCGTAGGGACGGCTAGCGGGGCTCGGAGAACAGATACGCAGTATTTT. Amino acid sequence: CASSVGTASGARRTDTQYF.